A selection of T cell receptor beta chains follows, all from one sample in a study of PD-1 blockade in classical Hodgkin lymphoma. TCRdb's table, derived via immunoSEQ multiplex PCR, lists solely in-frame clones and lacks some. The table shows fewer than 40,000 clones, with about 89% occurring only once. Source material: CD4+ T cells from blood. The source of these receptors is a human donor with classical Hodgkin lymphoma. Each CDR3 is given with its conserved first and last residue. The D gene is left open where the match is weak. Rows give clone size only sometimes, using once, few, many, or a class for an expanded clone.

>TRBV6-6|TRBJ2-7|once|NA
TGTGCCAGCAGTTACGCGGTACAGGGCTCTTACGAGCAGTACTTC
CASSYAVQGSYEQYF
>TRBV10-3|TRBJ2-1|NA|NA
TGTGCCCCAACGGCCGGGGGCTCCTACAATGAGCAGTTCTTC
CAPTAGGSYNEQFF
>TRBV19|TRBJ2-7|NA|TRBD2
TGTGCCAGTAGCCCGGTGGCGGGAGGCGCCTACGAGCAGTACTTC
CASSPVAGGAYEQYF
>TRBV7-6|TRBJ1-2|NA|TRBD1
TGTGCCAGCAGCCCGGGACAGGGCGAAGCTGGCTACACCTTC
CASSPGQGEAGYTF
>TRBV7-9|TRBJ2-7|NA|TRBD1
TGTGCCAGCAGCATTGACAGGGACAACGAGCAGTACTTC
CASSIDRDNEQYF
>TRBV2|TRBJ2-6|once|NA
TGTGCCATTTCAGGAGGGGCGGCTGGGGCCAACGTCCTGACTTTC
CAISGGAAGANVLTF
>TRBV27|TRBJ1-2|NA|TRBD1
TGTGCCAGCAGTTCCCTGCGACAGGGGGACTATGGCTACACCTTC
CASSSLRQGDYGYTF
>TRBV7-2|TRBJ1-2|NA|TRBD1
TGTGCCAGCACCTTCCAGGGACAGGGGTACTATGGCTACACCTTC
CASTFQGQGYYGYTF
>TRBV18|TRBJ1-1|NA|NA
TGTGCCAGCTCACCACGAAAAAGCGGAAACACTGAAGCTTTCTTT
CASSPRKSGNTEAFF
>TRBV11-2|TRBJ2-2|NA|NA
TGTGCCAGCAGCTTAGAGAGGACAGGGGAGCTGTTTTTT
CASSLERTGELFF
>TRBV29-1|TRBJ1-4|NA|NA
TGCAGCGTTGAATACTCAGACTACTCTAATGAAAAACTGTTTTTT
CSVEYSDYSNEKLFF
>TRBV10-3|TRBJ1-1|NA|NA
TGTGCCATCAGGGCAGGGATTGTGAACACTGAAGCTTTCTTT
CAIRAGIVNTEAFF
>TRBV28|TRBJ2-3|NA|TRBD2
TGTGCCAGCAGTTCCCCTTTTGGACTAGCGGACCCAGATACGCAGTATTTT
CASSSPFGLADPDTQYF
>TRBV19|TRBJ1-5|NA|NA
TGTGCCAGTAGTATAATGGGGGCCGATTTTCAGCCCCAGCATTTT
CASSIMGADFQPQHF